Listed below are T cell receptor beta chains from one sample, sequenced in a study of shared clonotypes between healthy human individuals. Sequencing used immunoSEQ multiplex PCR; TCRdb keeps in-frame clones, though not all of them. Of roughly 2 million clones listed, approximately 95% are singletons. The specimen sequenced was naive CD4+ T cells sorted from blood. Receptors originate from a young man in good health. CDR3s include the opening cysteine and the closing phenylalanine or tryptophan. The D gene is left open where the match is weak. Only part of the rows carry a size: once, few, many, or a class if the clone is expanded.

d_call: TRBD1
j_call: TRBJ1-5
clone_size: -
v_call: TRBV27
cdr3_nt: TGTGCCAGCAGTCCAAGGACAGGGGGCGCGAGCAATCAGCCCCAGCATTTT
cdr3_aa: CASSPRTGGASNQPQHF

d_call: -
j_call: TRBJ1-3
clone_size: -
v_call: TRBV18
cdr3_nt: TGTGCCAGCTCACCAGCGCAGGGTTGGAACACCATATATTTT
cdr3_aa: CASSPAQGWNTIYF

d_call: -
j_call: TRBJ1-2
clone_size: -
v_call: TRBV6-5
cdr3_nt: TGTGCCAGCAGCCCTGGGGCGGGTTTTGGAGGCTACACCTTC
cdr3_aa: CASSPGAGFGGYTF

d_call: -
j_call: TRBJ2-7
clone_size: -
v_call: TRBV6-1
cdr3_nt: TGTGCCACCGAGGGGAGGCAGGGGATAATCGAGCAGTACTTC
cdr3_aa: CATEGRQGIIEQYF

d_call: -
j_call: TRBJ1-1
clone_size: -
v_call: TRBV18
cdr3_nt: TGTGCCAGCTCATCCTACAACACGAACACTGAAGCTTTCTTT
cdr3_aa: CASSSYNTNTEAFF

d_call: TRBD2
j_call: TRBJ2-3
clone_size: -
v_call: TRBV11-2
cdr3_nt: TGTGCCAGCAGCTCCTGGTCAAGCGGGGGTTCAGATACGCAGTATTTT
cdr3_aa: CASSSWSSGGSDTQYF

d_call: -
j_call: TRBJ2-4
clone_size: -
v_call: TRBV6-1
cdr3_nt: TGTGCCAGCAGTGGAGAATTTGGACTGAAAAACATTCAGTACTTC
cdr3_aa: CASSGEFGLKNIQYF

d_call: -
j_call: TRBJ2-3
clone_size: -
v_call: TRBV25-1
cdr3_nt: TGTGCCAGCAGTGCCCCGAGAGGCTGGAGCCCAGATACGCAGTATTTT
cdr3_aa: CASSAPRGWSPDTQYF

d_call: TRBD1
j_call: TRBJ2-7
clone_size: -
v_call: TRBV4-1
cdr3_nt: TGCGCCAGCAGCCAAGGGGGACAGGGGTACTACGAGCAGTACTTC
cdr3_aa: CASSQGGQGYYEQYF

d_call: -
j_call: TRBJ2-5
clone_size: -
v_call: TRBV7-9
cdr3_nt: TGTGCCAGCAGCTTAAGTTCCCTTAAAGAGACCCAGTACTTC
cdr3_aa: CASSLSSLKETQYF

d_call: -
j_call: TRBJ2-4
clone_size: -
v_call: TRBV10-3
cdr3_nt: TGTGCCATCAGCACGGGGTTTCTCCTAATCACTTCGTGGGATCTAGCCAAAAACATTCAGTACTTC
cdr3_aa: CAISTGFLLITSWDLAKNIQYF

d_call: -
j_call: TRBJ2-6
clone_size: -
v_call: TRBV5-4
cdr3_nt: TGTGCCAGCCGCCTAGGATCTGGGGCCAACGTCCTGACTTTC
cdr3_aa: CASRLGSGANVLTF

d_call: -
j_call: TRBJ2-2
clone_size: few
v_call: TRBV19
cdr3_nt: TGTGCCAGTAGTATATCTGCCAGGCGAGGTCCCGGGGAGCTGTTTTTT
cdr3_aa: CASSISARRGPGELFF

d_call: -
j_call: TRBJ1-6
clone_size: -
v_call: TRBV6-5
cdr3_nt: TGTGCCAGCAGTTACGGGGACCTCTATAATTCACCCCTCCACTTT
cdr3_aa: CASSYGDLYNSPLHF

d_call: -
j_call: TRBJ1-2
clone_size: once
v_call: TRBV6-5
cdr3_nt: TGTGCCAGCAGCATAAGGGGGGGCAGCTATGGCTACACCTTC
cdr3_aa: CASSIRGGSYGYTF

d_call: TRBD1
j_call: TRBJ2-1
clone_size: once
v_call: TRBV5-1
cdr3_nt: TGCGCCAGCAGTCCAAAACCCCCTTCACAGGGGGTGTACGATGAGCAGTTCTTC
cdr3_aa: CASSPKPPSQGVYDEQFF

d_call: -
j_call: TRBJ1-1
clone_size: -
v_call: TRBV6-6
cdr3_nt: TGTGCCAGCAGTTACAGAGTGGCTGAAGCTTTCTTT
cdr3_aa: CASSYRVAEAFF

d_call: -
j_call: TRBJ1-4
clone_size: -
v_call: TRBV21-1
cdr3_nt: TGTGCCAGCAGCAAAGGCCCTCCAACCGGGACAAAGAATGAAAAACTGTTTTTT
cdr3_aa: CASSKGPPTGTKNEKLFF

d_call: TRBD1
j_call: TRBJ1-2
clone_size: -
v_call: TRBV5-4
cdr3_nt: TGTGCCAGCAGCTTACAGGAGGGACAGAACTATGGCTACACCTTC
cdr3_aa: CASSLQEGQNYGYTF

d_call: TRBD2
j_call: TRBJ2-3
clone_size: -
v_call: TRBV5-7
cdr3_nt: TGTGCCAGCACTAGCGGGTTTAGCACAGATACGCAGTATTTT
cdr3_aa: CASTSGFSTDTQYF

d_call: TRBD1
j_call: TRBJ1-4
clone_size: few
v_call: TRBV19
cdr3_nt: TGTGCCAGTAGGGACAGGGACGAAAAACTGTTTTTT
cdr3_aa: CASRDRDEKLFF

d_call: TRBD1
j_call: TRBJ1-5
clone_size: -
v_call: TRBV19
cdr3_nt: TGTGCCAGTAGTACTTTACAGGGGAGCAATCAGCCCCAGCATTTT
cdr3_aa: CASSTLQGSNQPQHF

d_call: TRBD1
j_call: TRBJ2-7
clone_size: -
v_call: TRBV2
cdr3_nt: TGTGCCAGCGGATCCGGGTCTGGGACAGCCTACGAGCAGTACTTC
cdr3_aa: CASGSGSGTAYEQYF

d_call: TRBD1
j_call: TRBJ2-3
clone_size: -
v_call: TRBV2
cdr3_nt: TGTGCCAGCATGGCTGACAGGGGACAGGGGACGCAGTATTTT
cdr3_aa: CASMADRGQGTQYF

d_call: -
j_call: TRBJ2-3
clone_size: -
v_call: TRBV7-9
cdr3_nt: TGTGCCAGCAGGAATGAACAGGGGAGGGACACAGATACGCAGTATTTT
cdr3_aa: CASRNEQGRDTDTQYF

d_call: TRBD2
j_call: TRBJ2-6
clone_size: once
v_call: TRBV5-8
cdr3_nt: TGTGCCATCGATACGCTCCGGGCGGGAGGTACTGGGGCCAACGTCCTGACTTTC
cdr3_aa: CAIDTLRAGGTGANVLTF

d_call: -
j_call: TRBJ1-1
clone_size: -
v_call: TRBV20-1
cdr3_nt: TGCAGTGCTGAAGAGAACACTGAAGCTTTCTTT
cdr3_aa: CSAEENTEAFF

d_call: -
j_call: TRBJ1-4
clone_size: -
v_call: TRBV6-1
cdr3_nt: TGTGCCAGCAGTGATGGAGGAGTAGGAGAAAAACTGTTTTTT
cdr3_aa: CASSDGGVGEKLFF

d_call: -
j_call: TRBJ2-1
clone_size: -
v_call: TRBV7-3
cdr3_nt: TGTGCCAGCAGCGCCCAGGGACTCACACCCTACAATGAGCAGTTCTTC
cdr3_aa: CASSAQGLTPYNEQFF

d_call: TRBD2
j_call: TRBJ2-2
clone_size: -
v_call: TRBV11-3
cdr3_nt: TGTGCCAGCAGCCTATCAGGACTAGCGGGAGATGCGGACGGGGAGCTGTTTTTT
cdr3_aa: CASSLSGLAGDADGELFF

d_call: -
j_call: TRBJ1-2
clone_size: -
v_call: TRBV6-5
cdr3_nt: TGTGCCAGCAGTTACACAGAGAACTATGGCTACACCTTC
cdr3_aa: CASSYTENYGYTF